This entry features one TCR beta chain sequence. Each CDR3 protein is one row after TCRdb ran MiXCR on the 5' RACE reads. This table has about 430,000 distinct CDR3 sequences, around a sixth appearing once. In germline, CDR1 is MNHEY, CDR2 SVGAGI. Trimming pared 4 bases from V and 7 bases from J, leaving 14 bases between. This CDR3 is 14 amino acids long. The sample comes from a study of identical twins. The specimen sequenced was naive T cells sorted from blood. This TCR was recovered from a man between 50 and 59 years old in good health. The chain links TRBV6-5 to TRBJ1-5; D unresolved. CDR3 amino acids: CASSWTPKGQPQHF. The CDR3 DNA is TGTGCCAGCAGTTGGACTCCTAAAGGGCAGCCCCAGCATTTT.